The present T cell receptor beta chain was sequenced within a study of shared clonotypes between healthy human individuals. Concerning this clone: The same CDR3 is also encoded by other DNA sequences in this sample.

It was into CD45RA+ naive and CD45RA-negative memory subsets that the CD4+ cells were split. Only in-frame clones appear in the TCRdb table, and some are missing; sequencing was by immunoSEQ multiplex PCR. The sample gives roughly 2.2 million clones, more than 85% of which show up once; 0.35% to 0.5% is in the top ten. The CDR3 sequence is 15 residues long. Germline CDR1 is MNHEY and CDR2 is SMNVEV (reference sequence). Deletions cut 6 bases from V and 0 bases from J, with 9 bases between. The chain is built from TRBV27 and TRBJ2-6; D is undetermined. Sequencing used naive CD4+ T cells from PBMCs. Subset described: CD45RA+ positively selected. This receptor was obtained from a man aged 18 to 30 in good health. Some clones in this sample may be carry-over from other donors' samples. CDR3 sequence reads: CASRGLSSGANVLTF. The CDR3 bases are TGTGCCAGCAGGGGGTTGAGCTCTGGGGCCAACGTCCTGACTTTC.